The sequence of this TCR beta chain was determined in a study of cytomegalovirus exposure and HLA in healthy donors. General study results and limits: Later analysis reportedly placed an Asian-associated ancestry cluster below the roughly 680-donor mean in N-insertions. It was taken for granted in presence/absence analyses that sequencing depth across donors was roughly uniform. In a later analysis, CMV-associated beta chains were mostly HLA-associated, it appeared.

Note on this clone: Its antigen is not known.

CDR1 is LGHNA, CDR2 YNFKEQ, per germline. This CDR3 has 19 amino acids. The ends lost 3 bases at V and 0 bases at J; junction bases unmatched: 13. The PCR used 60 Vbeta and 13 Jbeta primers. TCRdb's table, derived via immunoSEQ multiplex PCR, lists solely in-frame clones and lacks some. In the table there are some 150,000 clones, around three quarters of which are singletons. V usage is TRBV4-2 and J usage is TRBJ2-1; 8 bases fit TRBD2. The sequence derives from a man aged 40-50 years in good health and CMV-seronegative. Specimen: PBMCs. The CDR3 nucleotides are TGTGCCAGCAGCCACCACAAGACTAGCGACCAGAGCTCCTACAATGAGCAGTTCTTC. Residues: CASSHHKTSDQSSYNEQFF.